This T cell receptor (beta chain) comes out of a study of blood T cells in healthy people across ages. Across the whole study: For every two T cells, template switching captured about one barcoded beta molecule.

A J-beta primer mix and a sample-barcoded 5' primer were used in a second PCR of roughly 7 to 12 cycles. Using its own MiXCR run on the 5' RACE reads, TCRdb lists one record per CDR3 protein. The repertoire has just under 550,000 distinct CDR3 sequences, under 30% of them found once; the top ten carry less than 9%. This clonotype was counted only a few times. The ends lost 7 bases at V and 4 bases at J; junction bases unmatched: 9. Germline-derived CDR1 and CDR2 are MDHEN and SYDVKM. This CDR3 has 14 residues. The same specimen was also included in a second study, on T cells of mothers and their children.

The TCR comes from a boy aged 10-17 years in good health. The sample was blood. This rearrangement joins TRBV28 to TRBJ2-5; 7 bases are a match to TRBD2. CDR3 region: CASIGGGPRETQYF. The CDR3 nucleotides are TGTGCCAGCATTGGGGGAGGGCCGCGAGAGACCCAGTACTTC.